This is a list of T cell receptor beta chains from one sample in a study of sequential checkpoint blockade in melanoma. Data came from immunoSEQ multiplex PCR; TCRdb stores just in-frame clones and leaves some out. This sample has some 1,800 clones; roughly a quarter occur once, and the top ten carry about a sixth. The input for sequencing was tumor tissue (inferred from file names), taken from a patient given nivolumab and ipilimumab in sequence. Receptor source: a human donor with melanoma. Each CDR3 is given with its conserved first and last residue. Each record gives: D gene, V gene, J gene, clone size, CDR3 DNA, CDR3 protein. A D gene is named only where the DNA matches it firmly. Some rows have no size entry. The others give once, few or many, or a class for an expanded clone.

D: TRBD2; V: TRBV10-2; J: TRBJ2-1; size: NA; DNA: TGCGCCAGCAGACTAGCGGGGAACAATGAGCAGTTCTTC; CDR3: CASRLAGNNEQFF
D: NA; V: TRBV15; J: TRBJ2-3; size: few; DNA: TGTGCCACCAGCAGAGGAGGTGACGATAATACGCAGTATTTT; CDR3: CATSRGGDDNTQYF
D: NA; V: TRBV11-3; J: TRBJ2-7; size: few; DNA: TGTGCCAGCAGCTCGCCTTCGGGTACGGGGGAGCAGTACTTC; CDR3: CASSSPSGTGEQYF
D: NA; V: TRBV6-8; J: TRBJ1-2; size: few; DNA: TGTGCCATCAGCAGGGACAACCGCTATGGCTACACCTTC; CDR3: CAISRDNRYGYTF
D: TRBD1; V: TRBV19; J: TRBJ2-2; size: NA; DNA: TGTGCCAGTAGACCGGGACAGGGGAGCACCGGGGAGCTGTTTTTT; CDR3: CASRPGQGSTGELFF
D: NA; V: TRBV18; J: TRBJ2-7; size: NA; DNA: TGTGCCAGCTCACCACCCGTAGGCTACGAGCAGTACTTC; CDR3: CASSPPVGYEQYF
D: NA; V: TRBV1; J: TRBJ2-1; size: NA; DNA: TGCGCCAGCAGCTCATTAGACTTTACGTCAGGGTTCGATGAGCAGTTCTTC; CDR3: CASSSLDFTSGFDEQFF
D: NA; V: TRBV30; J: TRBJ1-1; size: NA; DNA: TGTTCCATTACGGGGGTGAACACTGAAGCTTTCTTT; CDR3: CSITGVNTEAFF
D: NA; V: TRBV19; J: TRBJ2-3; size: NA; DNA: TGTGCCAGTAGTATTTGGTCCCCCACAGATACGCAGTATTTT; CDR3: CASSIWSPTDTQYF
D: NA; V: TRBV6-8; J: TRBJ1-5; size: few; DNA: TGTGCCAGCACTATACCGGGTTTCAATCAGCCCCAGCATTTT; CDR3: CASTIPGFNQPQHF
D: NA; V: TRBV4-1; J: TRBJ1-4; size: few; DNA: TGCGCCAGCAGCCCCCTTGGAGGGGCAACTAATGAAAAACTGTTTTTT; CDR3: CASSPLGGATNEKLFF
D: NA; V: TRBV6-8; J: TRBJ2-3; size: few; DNA: TGTGCCAGCAGTCCCGATTGGGGAGATACGCAGTATTTT; CDR3: CASSPDWGDTQYF
D: NA; V: TRBV19; J: TRBJ1-4; size: few; DNA: TGTGCCAGTAGTATCGGCCAGATTAATGAAAAACTGTTTTTT; CDR3: CASSIGQINEKLFF
D: TRBD2; V: TRBV11-3; J: TRBJ2-1; size: NA; DNA: TGTGCCAGCAGCCCACAGACTAGCGGGGGGTTGCAGTTCTTC; CDR3: CASSPQTSGGLQFF
D: TRBD1; V: TRBV6-8; J: TRBJ1-1; size: NA; DNA: TGTGCCAGCAGTCCCAGGGGGGTGAACACTGAAGCTTTCTTT; CDR3: CASSPRGVNTEAFF
D: NA; V: TRBV15; J: TRBJ1-4; size: few; DNA: TGTGCCACCAGCAAAGAGGGCTCCCAGGGTAGGGAAAAACTGTTTTTT; CDR3: CATSKEGSQGREKLFF
D: TRBD2; V: TRBV6-8; J: TRBJ2-7; size: few; DNA: TGTGCCATCAGTGGACGGGGGGACTCCTACGAGCAGTACTTC; CDR3: CAISGRGDSYEQYF
D: NA; V: TRBV6-8; J: TRBJ1-5; size: NA; DNA: TGTGCCAGCAGGGGAGGCAGCGTGAATCAGCCCCAGCATTTT; CDR3: CASRGGSVNQPQHF
D: NA; V: TRBV6-8; J: TRBJ2-3; size: NA; DNA: TGTGCCAGCCGTCCGGGGGCCGACACAGATACGCAGTATTTT; CDR3: CASRPGADTDTQYF
D: NA; V: TRBV6-8; J: TRBJ2-2; size: few; DNA: TGTGCCAGCAGCCCGTCGACAGGATTCGGGGAGCTGTTTTTT; CDR3: CASSPSTGFGELFF
D: NA; V: TRBV11-3; J: TRBJ1-5; size: NA; DNA: TGTGCCAGCAGCTTGTGGGACAGCAATCAGCCCCAGCATTTT; CDR3: CASSLWDSNQPQHF
D: NA; V: TRBV6-1; J: TRBJ2-5; size: large; DNA: TGTGCCAGCAGTGAAGCGGGTAGCGTGGTTTCGGAGACCCAGTACTTC; CDR3: CASSEAGSVVSETQYF
D: TRBD1; V: TRBV28; J: TRBJ1-4; size: few; DNA: TGTGCCAGCAGACTGAACAGGGGGCTCTACGAAAAACTGTTTTTT; CDR3: CASRLNRGLYEKLFF
D: TRBD2; V: TRBV11-3; J: TRBJ2-5; size: few; DNA: TGTGCCAGCAGACCAGGACTAGCGGGGGATGAGACCCAGTACTTC; CDR3: CASRPGLAGDETQYF
D: TRBD2; V: TRBV7-6; J: TRBJ2-5; size: NA; DNA: TGTGCCAGCAGCTCGACTAGCGGGGGTAAAGAGACCCAGTACTTC; CDR3: CASSSTSGGKETQYF
D: NA; V: TRBV6-8; J: TRBJ2-7; size: few; DNA: TGTGCCAGCAGTTACTCATTATCCGGGGAACTAAGCAACTACGAGCAGTACTTC; CDR3: CASSYSLSGELSNYEQYF